A selection of T cell receptor beta chains follows, all from one sample in a study of blood T cells in healthy people across ages. TCRdb recomputed calls from the 5' RACE reads with MiXCR, one row per CDR3 protein. Of just under 750,000 distinct CDR3 sequences listed, roughly 20% are singletons. The sample consisted of blood. All receptors derive from a man between 65 and 85 years old in good health. Each CDR3 is given with its conserved first and last residue. The order of the fields is V gene, J gene, CDR3 protein.

TRBV3-1	TRBJ2-1	CASMHAGLGDEQFF
TRBV9	TRBJ1-1	CASSVGPGTGGILNTEAFF
TRBV6-5	TRBJ1-1	CASSYSNAANTEAFF
TRBV14	TRBJ1-1	CASSQDRGGRPEAFF
TRBV4-2	TRBJ2-7	CASSQDSSKPEQNHEQYF
TRBV12-3/TRBV12-4	TRBJ2-5	CASNDGPPWETQYF
TRBV7-2	TRBJ1-1	CASSLSWGTEAFF
TRBV7-8	TRBJ1-2	CASRNPGRGDGYTF
TRBV20-1	TRBJ1-1	CSTGPEHTEAFF
TRBV3-1	TRBJ2-7	CASSGLPGAYEQYF
TRBV6-6	TRBJ2-7	CASSYGTSGEQYF
TRBV7-2	TRBJ1-5	CASSLYVGFNQPQHF
TRBV11-2	TRBJ1-2	CASSLMGPPSYYGYTF
TRBV29-1	TRBJ2-5	CSVFPQRGLQETQYF
TRBV29-1	TRBJ1-4	CSVDVDGSNEKLFF
TRBV6-4	.	CASSDEGGNEQFF
TRBV10-3	TRBJ2-4	CAISESTGYGNIQYF
TRBV5-6	TRBJ2-5	CASSYLTGAETQYF
TRBV2	TRBJ2-5	CASSMTGGQETQYF
TRBV11-2	TRBJ2-3	CASSLELLAGGTDTQYF
TRBV20-1	TRBJ2-6	CSARQPGANVLTF
TRBV29-1	TRBJ2-3	CSVGPSGINTDTQYF
TRBV18	TRBJ2-5	CASSPPRGTGTQETQYF
TRBV7-2	TRBJ2-3	CASSLDSGESTDTQYF
TRBV5-1	.	CASTAELAGVYNEQFF
TRBV5-5	TRBJ1-2	CASSTLRQGDGYTF
TRBV18	TRBJ1-1	CASSRQTEGTEAFF
TRBV11-2	TRBJ1-1	CASSLRQEAFF
TRBV5-1	.	CASSWGLADNEQFF
TRBV5-1	TRBJ2-3	CASSFVTGFSTDTQYF
TRBV6-1	TRBJ2-4	CASRAGNIQYF
TRBV15	TRBJ2-3	CATSRRGRDTQYF
TRBV6-5	.	CASSYSWTYQETQYF
TRBV6-6	TRBJ2-1	CASSLYPYNEQFF
TRBV27	TRBJ2-7	CASSLLAQSSYEQYF
TRBV29-1	TRBJ1-1	CSVEGRPNTEAFF
TRBV6-6	TRBJ2-2	CASSLGTGRSGELFF